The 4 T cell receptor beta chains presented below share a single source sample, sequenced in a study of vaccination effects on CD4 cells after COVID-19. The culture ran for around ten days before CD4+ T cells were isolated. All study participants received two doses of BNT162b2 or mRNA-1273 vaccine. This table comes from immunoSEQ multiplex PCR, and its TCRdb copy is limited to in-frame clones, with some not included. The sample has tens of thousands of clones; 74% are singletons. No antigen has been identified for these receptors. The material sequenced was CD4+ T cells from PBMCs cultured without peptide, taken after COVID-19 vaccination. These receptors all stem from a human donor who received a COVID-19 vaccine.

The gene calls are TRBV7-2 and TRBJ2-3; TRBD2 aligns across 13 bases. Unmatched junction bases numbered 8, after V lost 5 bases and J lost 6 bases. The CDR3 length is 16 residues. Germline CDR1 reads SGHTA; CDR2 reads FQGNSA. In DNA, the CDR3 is TGTGCCAGCAGCCCGACTAGCGGGGGGTTCCGGGATACGCAGTATTTT. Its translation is CASSPTSGGFRDTQYF.

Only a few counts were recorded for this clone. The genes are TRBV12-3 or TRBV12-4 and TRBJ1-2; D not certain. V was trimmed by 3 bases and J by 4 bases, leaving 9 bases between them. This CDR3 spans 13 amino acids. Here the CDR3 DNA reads TGTGCCAGCAGTTTGCGGGTGGGCTATGGCTACACCTTC. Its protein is CASSLRVGYGYTF.

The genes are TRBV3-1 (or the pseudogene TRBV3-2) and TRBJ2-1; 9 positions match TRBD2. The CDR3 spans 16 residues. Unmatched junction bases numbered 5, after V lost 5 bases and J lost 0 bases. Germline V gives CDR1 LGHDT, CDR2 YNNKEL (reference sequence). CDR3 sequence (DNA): TGTGCCAGCAGCTCCAGCGGGAGGATCTCCTACAATGAGCAGTTCTTC. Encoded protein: CASSSSGRISYNEQFF.

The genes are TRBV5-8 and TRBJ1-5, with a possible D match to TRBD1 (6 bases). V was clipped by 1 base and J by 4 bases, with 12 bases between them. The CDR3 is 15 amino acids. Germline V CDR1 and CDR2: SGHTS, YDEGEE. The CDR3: CASSLQGYRNQPQHF. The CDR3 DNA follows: TGTGCCAGCAGCTTGCAGGGGTATCGGAATCAGCCCCAGCATTTT.